This entry concerns a single T cell receptor beta chain. Its matching antigen is unknown. The CDR3 is 11 amino acids. The V end was cut by 1 base, the J end by 14 bases, with 10 bases between. Germline V gives CDR1 SEHNR, CDR2 FQNEAQ (reference sequence). Method: immunoSEQ multiplex PCR; TCRdb's copy keeps in-frame clones and lacks some. The table lists some 30,000 clones, approximately 88% of them singletons, with over 1% in the top ten. The data originate from a study of T cell responses to AZD1222 COVID-19 vaccine. Study conclusions and caveats: CD4 TCRs covered the whole spike, strongest at regions 160-218 and 743-854. Clonal diversity may have been underestimated, and the donors were mostly white British, with more females than males.

J is TRBJ2-3 and V is TRBV7-9; unclear D gene. The source material was peripheral blood, sampled on day 0 of AZD1222 vaccination. This clonotype originated in an adult in good health. DNA for the CDR3: TGTGCCAGCAGCTTAGACCCCCCATGGTATTTT. Protein product: CASSLDPPWYF.